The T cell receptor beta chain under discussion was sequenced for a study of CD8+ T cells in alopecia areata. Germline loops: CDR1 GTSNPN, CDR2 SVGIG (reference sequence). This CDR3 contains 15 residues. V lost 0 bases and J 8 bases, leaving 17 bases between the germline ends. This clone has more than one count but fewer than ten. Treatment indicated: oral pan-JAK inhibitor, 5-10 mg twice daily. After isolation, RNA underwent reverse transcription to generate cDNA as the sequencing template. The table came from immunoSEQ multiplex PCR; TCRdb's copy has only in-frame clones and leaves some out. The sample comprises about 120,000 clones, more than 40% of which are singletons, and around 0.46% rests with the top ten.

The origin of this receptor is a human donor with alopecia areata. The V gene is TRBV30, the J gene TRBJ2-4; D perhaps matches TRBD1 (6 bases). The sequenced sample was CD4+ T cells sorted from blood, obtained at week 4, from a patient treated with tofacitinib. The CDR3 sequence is CAWSVQGTMGDIQYF. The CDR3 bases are TGTGCCTGGAGTGTACAGGGCACAATGGGAGACATTCAGTACTTC.